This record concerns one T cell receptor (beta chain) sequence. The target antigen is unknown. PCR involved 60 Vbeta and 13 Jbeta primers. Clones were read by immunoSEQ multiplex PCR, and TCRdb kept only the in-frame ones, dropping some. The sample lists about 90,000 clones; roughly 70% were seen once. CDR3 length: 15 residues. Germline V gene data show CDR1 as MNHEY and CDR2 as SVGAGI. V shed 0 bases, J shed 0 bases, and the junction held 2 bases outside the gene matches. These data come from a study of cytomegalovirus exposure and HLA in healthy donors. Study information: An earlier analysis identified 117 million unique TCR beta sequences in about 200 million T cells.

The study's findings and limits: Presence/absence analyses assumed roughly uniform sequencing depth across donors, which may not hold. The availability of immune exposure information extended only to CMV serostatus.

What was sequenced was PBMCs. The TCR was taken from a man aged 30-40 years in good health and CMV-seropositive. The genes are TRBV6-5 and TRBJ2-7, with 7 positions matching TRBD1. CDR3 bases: TGTGCCAGCAGTTACTCAGAGGGGGCCTCCTACGAGCAGTACTTC. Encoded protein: CASSYSEGASYEQYF.